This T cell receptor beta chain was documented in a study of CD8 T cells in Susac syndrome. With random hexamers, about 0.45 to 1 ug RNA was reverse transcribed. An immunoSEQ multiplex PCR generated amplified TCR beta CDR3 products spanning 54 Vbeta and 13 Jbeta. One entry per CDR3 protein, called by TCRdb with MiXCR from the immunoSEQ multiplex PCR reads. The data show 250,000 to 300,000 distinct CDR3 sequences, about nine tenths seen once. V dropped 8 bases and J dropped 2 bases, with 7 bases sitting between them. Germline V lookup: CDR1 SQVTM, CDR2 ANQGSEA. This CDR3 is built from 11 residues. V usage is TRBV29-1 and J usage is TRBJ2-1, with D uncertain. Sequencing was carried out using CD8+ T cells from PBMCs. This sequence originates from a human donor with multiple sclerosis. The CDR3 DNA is TGCAGCCCCTCAACCTACAATGAGCAGTTCTTC. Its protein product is CSPSTYNEQFF.